This record concerns one T cell receptor (beta chain) sequence. Its antigen is currently unknown. This sample is part of a study of Ad26.COV2.S vaccination and SARS-CoV-2 variants. Study summary: Ad26.COV2.S given intramuscularly, once or twice 56 days apart.

Findings of the study overall: Placebo recipients and vaccine recipients were similar in non-spike TCR breadth.

CDR1 and CDR2 (germline): MGHRA, YSYEKL. CDR3 length: 20 residues. The ends lost 3 bases at V and 12 bases at J; junction bases unmatched: 22. Clones were read by immunoSEQ multiplex PCR, and TCRdb kept only the in-frame ones, dropping some. This sample has about 350,000 clones; approximately 85% occur once, and the top ten carry 3.3%. Treatment in this sample: about 20 received Ad26.COV2.S at low or high dose, single or two shots; roughly five received placebo; per-sample allocation not given. Sampling happened 63 days after the first vaccine or placebo injection. Whoever gave the sample was an adult aged 18-55 years in Boston. As its vector, the vaccine had Ad26, which expressed Wuhan-strain SARS-CoV-2 spike.

The clonotype originates from a person aged 18-65 years who received the Ad26.COV2.S COVID-19 vaccine or a placebo. The chain carries TRBV4-1 and TRBJ2-1, with 14 bases fitting TRBD2. Material: peripheral blood, obtained in a trial of Ad26.COV2.S vaccine versus placebo. The CDR3 loop reads CASSQPTGGAGTSGRSWQFF. CDR3 coding DNA: TGCGCCAGCAGCCAGCCGACAGGGGGCGCCGGGACTAGCGGGAGAAGTTGGCAGTTCTTC.